This TCR beta chain was sequenced during a study of radiotherapy plus CTLA-4 blockade in lung cancer (dated by TCRdb to between 2017 and 2018). About the investigation overall: Among enrolled patients, about 17% had an objective response and 30% to 40% reached disease control.

In this study, focal radiation therapy paired with CTLA-4 blockade (ipilimumab) was tested in patients who had chemo-refractory metastatic non-small-cell lung cancer. V is shortened by 1 base, J by 7 bases, and the region joining them spans 10 bases. Via the germline V gene, CDR1 is KGHSH and CDR2 LQKENI. The CDR3 runs 13 residues from the cysteine to the phenylalanine. The only DNA kept is the CDR3, 39 bases in frame from the first base. Preparation of the library involved the immunoSEQ multiplex PCR assay. TCRdb limited this immuneACCESS table to in-frame rearrangements with V and J called. A share of clones is missing; checked studies link under half to unresolved V genes, and the rest is unexplained. The sample profile shows tens of thousands of clones; more than 75% of them were found once. Clones ranked in the top ten supply 6.5% to 9% of the sample. Findings and caveats that apply to the study as a whole: TCR clones derived from tumors expanded in peripheral blood after treatment with radiotherapy and ipilimumab. Increased serum interferon-beta after radiation, together with early dynamic changes in blood T cell clones, were reported to be the strongest predictors of response.

In regard to this clone: The clone's antigen remains unknown. The sample holds no much larger clone one base away, and base qualities are not on file.

The starting material was peripheral blood, obtained from a patient treated with radiotherapy plus ipilimumab. This clonotype originated in a human donor with non-small cell lung cancer who had stable disease on radiotherapy plus ipilimumab. This receptor chain uses TRBV18 and TRBJ1-2, with TRBD1 as a weak D call on 5 bases. The encoded CDR3 is CASSPRSGSGYTF. The base sequence is TGTGCCAGCTCACCACGTTCAGGGAGTGGCTACACCTTC.